The 27 T cell receptor beta chains below all came from one sample that was sequenced in a study of spatial heterogeneity in lung cancer. TCRdb ran MiXCR on the 5' RACE reads and lists one entry per CDR3 protein. The repertoire includes roughly 10,000 distinct CDR3 sequences, about 6.3% of them detected once, and 25% to 30% sits in the top ten. Time point in this sample: sample taken at primary tumor resection. Sequencing covered unsorted whole RNA taken from tumor, nontumor lung or frozen PBMC. Sequencing used PBMCs, obtained at surgery. Source of these receptors: a male donor with early-stage non-small cell lung cancer.

This clonotype was counted ten times or more. In a library made to pick up alpha chains, this beta chain is a stray read with a size that means little. V and J are TRBV12-3 or TRBV12-4 and TRBJ2-2, with 10 bases identical to TRBD1. This CDR3 has 15 residues. V lost 5 bases and J lost 4; bases outside the gene matches: 4. The CDR3 reads CASSRQGAGTGELFF. The CDR3 coding sequence is TGTGCCAGCAGTCGACAGGGGGCGGGCACCGGGGAGCTGTTTTTT.

This clonotype was counted between two and nine times. Little can be read into the size of this beta chain, an off-target read in a library designed for alpha chains. The rearrangement joins TRBV28 to TRBJ1-2, with no clear D. Germline V gives CDR1 MDHEN, CDR2 SYDVKM. The CDR3 runs 12 residues. The V end was cut by 6 bases, the J end by 4 bases, with 9 bases between. CDR3 nucleotides: TGTGCCAGCAGCCCGTCGGCCTATGGCTACACCTTC. This encodes CASSPSAYGYTF.

This clonotype was observed a handful of times. Since the library was made to target alpha chains, this beta chain is a stray read and its abundance is not meaningful. The rearrangement links TRBV6-1 to TRBJ2-3; 8 bases line up with TRBD1. Unmatched junction bases numbered 13, after V lost 8 bases and J lost 6 bases. Germline V gene sequence: CDR1 MNHNS, CDR2 SASEGT. The CDR3 is made up of 15 amino acids. As DNA, the CDR3 is TGTGCCAGCGGTCCGGGGGACAGGAAGGTGGATACGCAGTATTTT. Its translation: CASGPGDRKVDTQYF.

In regard to this clonotype: This beta chain turned up in a library designed for alpha chains; as an off-target read, its abundance says little. The rearrangement joins TRBV9 to TRBJ1-2; D ambiguous. This CDR3 has 15 amino acids. Deletions cut 1 base from V and 0 bases from J, with 10 bases between. Germline V gives CDR1 SGDLS, CDR2 YYNGEE. This chain's CDR3 is CASSVSERANYGYTF. The CDR3 nucleotides read TGTGCCAGCAGCGTAAGTGAGAGAGCTAACTATGGCTACACCTTC.

This clonotype came up many times. Found in a library prepared for alpha chains, this beta chain is an off-target read, and its abundance has little meaning. The chain recombines TRBV10-3 with TRBJ2-2; 10 nucleotides agree with TRBD2. This CDR3 is built from 17 residues. Germline loops: CDR1 ENHRY, CDR2 SYGVKD. V dropped 3 bases and J dropped 1; count of bases not matched to a gene: 5. For the CDR3, the DNA is TGTGCCATCAGTGACGGTAGCGGGGGGCTGAACACCGGGGAGCTGTTTTTT. This gives the protein CAISDGSGGLNTGELFF.

In this sample, this clonotype turned up many times. The library was built for alpha chains, so this beta chain is an off-target read and its size means little. This sequence joins TRBV27 and TRBJ2-5; D possibly uses TRBD1 or TRBD2 (5 bases each). Between the trimmed V and J ends, which lost 5 bases and 1 base, there was a span of 14 bases. The CDR3 is made up of 15 amino acids. CDR1 is MNHEY, CDR2 SMNVEV, per germline (reference sequence). The DNA for the CDR3 is TGTGCCAGCAGTCCTTGGGACGGATCCCAAGAGACCCAGTACTTC. Translating it yields CASSPWDGSQETQYF.

As concerns this clonotype: This beta chain is a stray sequence in a library constructed for alpha chains; its clone size is not meaningful. This chain links TRBV6-5 with TRBJ1-5, with TRBD1 matching 9 bases. The germline V gene encodes CDR1 MNHEY and CDR2 SVGAGI. Germline trimming cut 5 bases from V and 2 bases from J; bases unmatched to any gene: 7. The CDR3 extends over 16 amino acids. CDR3 residues: CASSKQGARGNQPQHF. The CDR3 DNA follows: TGTGCCAGCAGTAAACAGGGGGCGCGGGGCAATCAGCCCCAGCATTTT.

Regarding this clonotype: A library prepared for alpha chains yielded this beta chain as an off-target read; its size is of little meaning. This chain uses TRBV12-5 with TRBJ2-1; unclear D gene. V lost 7 bases and J lost 8, with 12 bases in between. This CDR3 spans 12 amino acids. Per germline, CDR1 LGHNT and CDR2 FRNRAP. CDR3 bases: TGTGCTAGTGCCTCGGAACTTTATGAGCAGTTCTTC. Protein sequence: CASASELYEQFF.

By frequency in the sample, this clonotype is medium-sized (0.01 to 0.1%). Within a library made for alpha chains, this beta chain is off target, and its count is uninformative. The chain links TRBV10-3 to TRBJ2-1; no clear D gene. V lost 2 bases to trimming and J lost 10 bases, with 9 bases between them. The CDR3 runs 12 residues. Germline CDR1 and CDR2: ENHRY and SYGVKD. The CDR3 coding sequence is TGTGCCATCAGTGAGCGGGCATTGGAGCAGTTCTTC. The encoded protein is CAISERALEQFF.

In its sample, this clonotype is medium-sized. Since it is a stray read in a library aimed at alpha chains, this beta chain has a size that is not meaningful. The chain recombines TRBV21-1 with TRBJ2-7; TRBD2 reflects the table's D call only, with no check against the DNA. TRBV21-1 represents a pseudogene. The CDR3 is made up of 18 amino acids. The CDR3 coding sequence is TGTGCCAGCAGCCCCCTTCCGGGCCTAGGGCGGAGCTCCTACGAGCAGTACTTC. Translation: CASSPLPGLGRSSYEQYF.

This clonotype was counted only a few times. This beta chain is off target for a library built for alpha chains, so its abundance means little. V gene TRBV4-3 combines with J gene TRBJ2-2; D gene unclear. With 0 bases removed from V and 5 bases from J, the gap between germline ends came to 16 bases. Per germline, CDR1 LGHNA and CDR2 YSLEER. The CDR3 totals 17 residues. CDR3 amino acids: CASSQDLIGNPTGELFF. As DNA, the CDR3 is TGCGCCAGCAGCCAAGATCTTATAGGCAACCCTACCGGGGAGCTGTTTTTT.

In this sample, this clonotype is medium-sized. This beta chain is a stray read from a library made for alpha chains; its abundance is not meaningful. The CDR3 here is CASSPGQDYEQYF. CDR3 DNA sequence: TGTGCCAGCAGCCCCGGACAGGACTACGAGCAGTACTTC. The V and J genes are TRBV9 and TRBJ2-7; TRBD1 agrees at 7 bases. With 4 bases clipped from V and 3 bases from J, the junction kept 4 bases outside the gene matches. The CDR3 totals 13 residues. The germline V gene encodes CDR1 SGDLS and CDR2 YYNGEE.

This clonotype was recorded at least ten times. As an off-target read in a library built for alpha chains, this beta chain has a frequency of little significance. The chain is built from TRBV19 and TRBJ1-6, with no clear D. This CDR3 spans 14 amino acids. Germline CDR1 is LNHDA and CDR2 is SQIVND (reference sequence). V was shortened by 8 bases and J by 10 bases, with 18 bases between the two germline ends. The CDR3, as DNA: TGTGCCAGTGGCAACTCACAAGCAGGATCACCCCTCCACTTT. Its protein is CASGNSQAGSPLHF. Drawing the rest from reference TRBV19 and TRBJ1-6, the complete variable domain is DGGITQSPKYLFRKEGQNVTLSCEQNLNHDAMYWYRQDPGQGLRLIYYSQIVNDFQKGDIAEGYSVSREKKESFPLTVTSAQKNPTAFYLCASGNSQAGSPLHFGNGTRLTVT.

Note on this clonotype: As an off-target read in a library built for alpha chains, this beta chain has a frequency of little significance. V usage is TRBV7-8 and J usage is TRBJ2-1; 7 nucleotides align to TRBD2. CDR1 and CDR2 from the germline V gene are SGHVS and FQNEAQ. Unmatched junction bases numbered 12, after V lost 1 base and J lost 9 bases. The CDR3 totals 16 residues. CDR3 sequence (DNA): TGTGCCAGCAGCTTAGAAAATCGGCGGGAGAGGATTGAGCAGTTCTTC. Translated, it gives CASSLENRRERIEQFF.

This clonotype was seen at least ten times. This beta chain appears as a stray read in a library generated for alpha chains; its size is not informative. V usage is TRBV29-1 and J usage is TRBJ2-7, with 9 bases that match TRBD1. Losses at the gene ends were 8 bases for V and 6 bases for J; bases not matched to a gene: 11. This CDR3 has 13 residues. The germline V gene has CDR1 SQVTM and CDR2 ANQGSEA. The CDR3 coding sequence is TGCAGCTTCCTCGCGGGACAGGGCTTCGAGCAGTACTTC. Encoded protein: CSFLAGQGFEQYF.

This clonotype counts as medium-sized. This beta chain was picked up by a library intended for alpha chains and is off target, so its count carries little meaning. The rearrangement joins TRBV7-6 to TRBJ2-1; 10 bases are shared with TRBD2. The germline V gene has CDR1 SGHVS and CDR2 FNYEAQ. The CDR3 runs to 16 residues. V trimming: 3 bases; J trimming: 5 bases; junction bases outside the gene matches: 7. In nucleotides, the CDR3 is TGTGCCAGCAGCTTGTTAGCGGGAGGTTCAAACAATGAGCAGTTCTTC. Translated: CASSLLAGGSNNEQFF.

Sample share makes this clonotype medium-sized. Because the library targeted alpha chains, this beta chain is an off-target read whose size means little. The V and J genes are TRBV29-1 and TRBJ2-1, with 11 bases identical to TRBD2. V trimming: 4 bases; J trimming: 5 bases; junction bases outside the gene matches: 25. Germline V gene data show CDR1 as SQVTM and CDR2 as ANQGSEA. The CDR3 totals 21 residues. CDR3 in DNA: TGCAGCGTTGCAGGGACAGCGCAGGCCCCTACGACTAGCGGGGTACACAATGAGCAGTTCTTC. It encodes CSVAGTAQAPTTSGVHNEQFF.

Regarding this clonotype: Found in a library prepared for alpha chains, this beta chain is an off-target read, and its abundance has little meaning. The genes are TRBV18 and TRBJ2-5; no firm D call. Germline V gene sequence: CDR1 KGHSH, CDR2 LQKENI. This CDR3 comprises 11 residues. V lost 2 bases and J lost 4, with 2 bases in between. The CDR3 region has the DNA TGTGCCAGCTCACCAGGAGAGACCCAGTACTTC. Translated: CASSPGETQYF.

About this clonotype itself: This beta chain came through as a stray read in a library set up for alpha chains, and its size says little. J is TRBJ1-1 and V is TRBV28; D is perhaps TRBD1 (5 bases). The CDR3 totals 13 residues. V dropped 6 bases and J dropped 1 base, with 9 bases sitting between them. CDR1 MDHEN and CDR2 SYDVKM come from the germline V gene. The CDR3 is CASSIGQNTEAFF. The CDR3 DNA sequence: TGTGCCAGCAGCATTGGACAGAACACTGAAGCTTTCTTT.

By proportion, this clonotype is medium-sized. Because this beta chain is a stray read in a library intended to capture alpha chains, its abundance should not be given much weight. The V gene is TRBV4-3, the J gene TRBJ2-7, with a tentative D call TRBD1 (6 bases). Germline CDR1 reads LGHNA; CDR2 reads YSLEER. V was cut by 2 bases and J by 4 bases, with 12 bases left in between. This CDR3 has 14 amino acids. The CDR3 DNA reads as TGCGCCAGCAGCCAAAATACAGGGATTTACGAGCAGTACTTC. Its translation: CASSQNTGIYEQYF.

This clonotype occurred many times. The library was built for alpha chains, so this beta chain is an off-target read and its size means little. This chain links TRBV20-1 with TRBJ2-6; D possibly corresponds to TRBD1 (6 bases). CDR3 size: 14 residues. Looked up from germline, CDR1 is DFQATT and CDR2 is SNEGSKA (reference sequence). V lost 4 bases and J 4 bases, leaving 11 bases between the germline ends. In nucleotides, the CDR3 is TGCAGTGCTAAGCCAGGGGCCGGGGCCAACGTCCTGACTTTC. This translates into CSAKPGAGANVLTF.

About this clonotype: A library prepared for alpha chains yielded this beta chain as an off-target read; its size is of little meaning. The rearrangement links TRBV10-2 to TRBJ2-1; the match to TRBD1 covers 8 bases. The CDR3 extends over 14 amino acids. Germline CDR1 reads WSHSY; CDR2 reads SAAADI. V lost 8 bases and J lost 2; bases outside the gene matches: 5. CDR3 amino acids: CASLGQGTYNEQFF. The CDR3 DNA follows: TGCGCCAGCCTTGGACAGGGAACCTACAATGAGCAGTTCTTC.

This clonotype was seen repeatedly, ten times or more. This beta chain is an off-target read within a library intended for alpha chains, so its frequency means little. The chain links TRBV18 to TRBJ2-2, with 9 bases lining up with TRBD1. After removal of 6 bases from V and 2 bases from J, the junction contained 4 bases not matched to a gene. The CDR3 is 15 amino acids. The germline CDR1 and CDR2 sequences are KGHSH and LQKENI. The CDR3 DNA follows: TGTGCCAGCTCTTCGGGACAGGGAAACACCGGGGAGCTGTTTTTT. It specifies CASSSGQGNTGELFF. The full variable domain, completed using reference TRBV18 and TRBJ2-2, is NAGVMQNPRHLVRRRGQEARLRCSPMKGHSHVYWYRQLPEEGLKFMVYLQKENIIDESGMPKERFSAEFPKEGPSILRIQQVVRGDSAAYFCASSSGQGNTGELFFGEGSRLTVL.

This clonotype was picked up many times. This beta chain is an off-target read within a library intended for alpha chains, so its frequency means little. J is TRBJ2-7 and V is TRBV3-1; perhaps TRBD1 as D (6 bases). The CDR3 totals 13 residues. Looked up from germline, CDR1 is LGHDT and CDR2 is YNNKEL (reference sequence). V was clipped by 1 base and J by 2 bases, with 6 bases between them. DNA for the CDR3: TGTGCCAGCAGCCAAGGGACAGCCTACGAGCAGTACTTC. It translates to CASSQGTAYEQYF.

This clonotype occurred many times. For a library built for alpha chains, this beta chain is a stray read; little rests on its size. This chain connects TRBV7-2 to TRBJ2-3; D might be TRBD1 (6 bases). V dropped 2 bases and J dropped 0 bases, with 12 bases sitting between them. This CDR3 has 16 residues. Per germline, CDR1 SGHTA and CDR2 FQGNSA. The DNA for the CDR3 is TGTGCCAGCAGCTTACTGGACAGAACTAGCACAGATACGCAGTATTTT. Protein sequence: CASSLLDRTSTDTQYF.

In regard to this clonotype: Found in a library prepared for alpha chains, this beta chain is an off-target read, and its abundance has little meaning. This chain uses TRBV12-3 or TRBV12-4 with TRBJ2-3; TRBD2 is a possible D gene (7 bases). The V end lost 3 bases, the J end lost 5 bases, and 21 bases lay between the germline ends. This CDR3 contains 17 residues. In DNA, the CDR3 is TGTGCCAGCAGTTTCTACCGTCGGGGGGCCGGGAGAGATACGCAGTATTTT. Protein: CASSFYRRGAGRDTQYF.

At least ten counts were recorded for this clonotype. Because this beta chain is a stray read in a library intended to capture alpha chains, its abundance should not be given much weight. This chain connects TRBV6-2 or TRBV6-3 to TRBJ2-7, with 8 bases aligning to TRBD2. The V and J ends lost 8 bases and 1 base, in that order; junction bases with no gene match: 7. The CDR3 has 14 amino acids. Germline V gene sequence: CDR1 MNHEY, CDR2 SVGEGT. The CDR3 coding sequence is TGTGCCAGCGTCGCAACGGGGGGGTCCTACGAGCAGTACTTC. Protein product: CASVATGGSYEQYF.